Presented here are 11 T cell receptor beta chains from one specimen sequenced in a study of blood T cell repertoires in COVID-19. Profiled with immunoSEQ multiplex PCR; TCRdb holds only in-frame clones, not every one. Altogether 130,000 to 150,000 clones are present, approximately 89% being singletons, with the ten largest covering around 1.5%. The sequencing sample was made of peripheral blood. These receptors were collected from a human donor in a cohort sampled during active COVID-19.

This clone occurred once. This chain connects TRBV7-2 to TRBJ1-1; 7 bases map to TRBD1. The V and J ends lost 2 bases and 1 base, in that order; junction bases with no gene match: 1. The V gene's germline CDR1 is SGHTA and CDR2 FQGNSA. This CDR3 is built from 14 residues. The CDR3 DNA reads TGTGCCAGCAGCTTAACAGGGGCGAACACTGAAGCTTTCTTT. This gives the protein CASSLTGANTEAFF.

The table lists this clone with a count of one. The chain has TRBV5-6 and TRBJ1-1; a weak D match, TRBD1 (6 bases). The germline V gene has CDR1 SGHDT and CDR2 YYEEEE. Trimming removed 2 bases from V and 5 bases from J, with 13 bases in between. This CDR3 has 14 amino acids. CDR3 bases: TGTGCCAGCAGCTTTCAGGGGTATGAAACTGAAGCTTTCTTT. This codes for CASSFQGYETEAFF.

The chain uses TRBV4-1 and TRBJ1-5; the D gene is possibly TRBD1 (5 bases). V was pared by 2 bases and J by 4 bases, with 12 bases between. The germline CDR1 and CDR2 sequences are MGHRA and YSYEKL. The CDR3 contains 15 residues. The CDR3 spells CASSQKDGGNQPQHF. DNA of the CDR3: TGCGCCAGCAGCCAAAAAGATGGGGGGAATCAGCCCCAGCATTTT.

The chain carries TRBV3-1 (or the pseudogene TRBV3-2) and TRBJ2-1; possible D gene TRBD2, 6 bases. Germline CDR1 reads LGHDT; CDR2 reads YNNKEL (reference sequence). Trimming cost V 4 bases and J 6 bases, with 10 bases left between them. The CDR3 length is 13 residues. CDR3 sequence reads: CASSRGTGNEQFF. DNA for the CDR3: TGTGCCAGCAGCCGCGGGACTGGCAATGAGCAGTTCTTC.

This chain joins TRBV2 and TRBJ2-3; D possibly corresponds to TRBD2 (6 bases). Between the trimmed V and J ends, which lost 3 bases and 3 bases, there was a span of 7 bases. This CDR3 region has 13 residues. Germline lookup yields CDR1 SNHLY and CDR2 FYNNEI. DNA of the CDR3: TGTGCCAGCAGTGATGGGGGGACAGATACGCAGTATTTT. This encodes CASSDGGTDTQYF.

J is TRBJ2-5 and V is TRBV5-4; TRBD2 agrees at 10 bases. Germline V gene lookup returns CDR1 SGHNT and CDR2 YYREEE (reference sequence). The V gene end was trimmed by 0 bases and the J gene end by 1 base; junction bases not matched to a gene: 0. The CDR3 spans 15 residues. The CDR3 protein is CASSLGLAGQETQYF. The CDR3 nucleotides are TGTGCCAGCAGCTTGGGACTAGCGGGCCAAGAGACCCAGTACTTC.

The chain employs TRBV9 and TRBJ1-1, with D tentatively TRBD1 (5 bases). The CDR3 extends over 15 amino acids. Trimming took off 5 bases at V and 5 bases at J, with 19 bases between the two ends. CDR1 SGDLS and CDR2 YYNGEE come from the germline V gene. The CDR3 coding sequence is TGTGCCAGCAGACCTAACGCAGGGAAGGGGACTGAAGCTTTCTTT. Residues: CASRPNAGKGTEAFF. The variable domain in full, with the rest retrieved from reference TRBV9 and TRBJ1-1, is DSGVTQTPKHLITATGQRVTLRCSPRSGDLSVYWYQQSLDQGLQFLIQYYNGEERAKGNILERFSAQQFPDLHSELNLSSLELGDSALYFCASRPNAGKGTEAFFGQGTRLTVV.

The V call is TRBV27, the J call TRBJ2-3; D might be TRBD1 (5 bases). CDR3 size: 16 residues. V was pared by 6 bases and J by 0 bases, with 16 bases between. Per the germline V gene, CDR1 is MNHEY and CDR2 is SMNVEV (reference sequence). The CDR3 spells CASSKQALYSTDTQYF. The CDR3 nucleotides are TGTGCCAGCAGCAAACAGGCTTTATATAGCACAGATACGCAGTATTTT.

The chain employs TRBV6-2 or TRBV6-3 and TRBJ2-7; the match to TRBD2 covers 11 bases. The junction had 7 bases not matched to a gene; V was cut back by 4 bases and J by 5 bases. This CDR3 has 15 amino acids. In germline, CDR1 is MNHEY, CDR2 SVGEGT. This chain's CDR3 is CASSFKTSGGDEQYF. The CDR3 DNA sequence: TGTGCCAGCAGTTTCAAAACTAGCGGGGGCGACGAGCAGTACTTC.

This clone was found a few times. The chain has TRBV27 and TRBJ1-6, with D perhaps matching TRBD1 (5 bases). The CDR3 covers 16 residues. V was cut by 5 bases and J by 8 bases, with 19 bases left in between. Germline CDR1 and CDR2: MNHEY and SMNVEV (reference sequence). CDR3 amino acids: CASSRSPGTGDSPLHF. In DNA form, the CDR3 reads TGTGCCAGCAGTCGAAGCCCCGGGACGGGAGATTCACCCCTCCACTTT.

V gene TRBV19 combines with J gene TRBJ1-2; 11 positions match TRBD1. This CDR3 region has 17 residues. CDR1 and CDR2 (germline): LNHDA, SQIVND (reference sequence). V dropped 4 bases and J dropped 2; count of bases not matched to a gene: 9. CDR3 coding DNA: TGTGCCAGTAGTAACCCAGCCAGGACAGGGGGCAACTATGGCTACACCTTC. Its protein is CASSNPARTGGNYGYTF.